This passage covers 27 T cell receptor beta chains from one sample sequenced in a study of T cells after yellow fever vaccination. Each CDR3 protein gets one entry after TCRdb re-called the 5' RACE reads with MiXCR. The sample has under 400,000 distinct CDR3 sequences, approximately 12% seen once; the top ten hold approximately 3.4%. The sample was CD4+ T cells sorted from PBMCs, taken 15 days after the yellow fever booster vaccination. Receptor source: a man between 18 and 29 years old who received the YFV17D yellow fever vaccine.

This clonotype showed up many times. CDR3 loop: CASSLYENTEAFF. CDR3 sequence (DNA): TGTGCCAGCAGCTTATACGAGAACACTGAAGCTTTCTTT. The gene calls are TRBV11-1 and TRBJ1-1; D is unresolved. Per the germline V gene, CDR1 is SGHAT and CDR2 is FQDESV (reference sequence). The V end was cut by 2 bases, the J end by 1 base, with 5 bases between. This CDR3 region has 13 residues.

The sample holds a few counts of this clonotype. This sequence joins TRBV5-5 and TRBJ1-5; D is possibly TRBD1 (5 bases). Looked up from germline, CDR1 is SGHKS and CDR2 is YYEKEE (reference sequence). The V and J ends lost 3 bases and 9 bases respectively, with 16 bases between them. The CDR3 is 14 amino acids. The CDR3 is CASSYWEGNGPQHF. The CDR3 coding sequence is TGTGCCAGCAGCTATTGGGAGGGGAACGGGCCCCAGCATTTT.

This clonotype was observed a few times. This chain joins TRBV6-1 and TRBJ1-1; 9 bases are shared with TRBD1. This CDR3 is 17 amino acids long. Germline V gene sequence: CDR1 MNHNS, CDR2 SASEGT. J was trimmed by 1 base and V by 4 bases; bases with no gene match: 10. CDR3 in DNA: TGTGCCAGCAGTGCCGCCGGGACAGGGTCGGGGAACACTGAAGCTTTCTTT. Its protein product is CASSAAGTGSGNTEAFF.

CDR3 region: CASSLAPVTEEYYGYTF. In DNA form, the CDR3 reads TGTGCCAGCAGCTTGGCCCCCGTGACAGAGGAGTACTATGGCTACACCTTC. This chain links TRBV5-5 with TRBJ1-2, with D perhaps TRBD1 (5 bases). V gave up 0 bases and J gave up 3 bases, with 18 bases separating them. Germline CDR1 SGHKS, CDR2 YYEKEE (reference sequence). The CDR3 extends over 17 amino acids.

The chain couples TRBV7-2 to TRBJ2-1, with no clear D. CDR1 and CDR2 (germline): SGHTA, FQGNSA. The CDR3 is 11 residues long. V gave up 2 bases and J gave up 11 bases, with 7 bases separating them. The CDR3 nucleotides read TGTGCCAGCAGCTTAAGGAATAAGCAGTTCTTC. Translating gives CASSLRNKQFF.

A few counts support this clonotype. The CDR3 bases are TGTGCCAGCAGTGGCGGGACTTTGGGGGAAGGCTACACCTTC. Translated, it gives CASSGGTLGEGYTF. The chain joins TRBV2 to TRBJ1-2, with a tentative D call TRBD1 (5 bases). Germline V gene lookup returns CDR1 SNHLY and CDR2 FYNNEI. Trimming removed 4 bases from V and 8 bases from J, with 17 bases in between. The CDR3 has 14 residues.

This clonotype was detected a few times. The V and J genes are TRBV7-9 and TRBJ1-5; no definite D call. Germline V gives CDR1 SEHNR, CDR2 FQNEAQ (reference sequence). Trimming pared 1 base from V and 2 bases from J, leaving 9 bases between. The CDR3 spans 15 residues. The CDR3 DNA reads as TGTGCCAGCAGCTTAGGGGAGTCTGGCAATCAGCCCCAGCATTTT. Protein sequence: CASSLGESGNQPQHF.

This clonotype appeared a few times. J is TRBJ2-1 and V is TRBV20-1; maybe TRBD2 (6 bases). Germline V gene data show CDR1 as DFQATT and CDR2 as SNEGSKA (reference sequence). Trimming removed 1 base from V and 8 bases from J, with 21 bases in between. The length of the CDR3 is 16 residues. The CDR3 DNA is TGCAGTGCTAGAGCCCCCCCAGCCAGCGGGTCGGATGAGCAGTTCTTC. Translated, it gives CSARAPPASGSDEQFF.

This clonotype was counted a few times. The chain employs TRBV4-1 and TRBJ1-6, with D unclear. The ends were cut back, 5 bases at V and 0 bases at J, with 11 bases in the middle. Germline V gene data show CDR1 as MGHRA and CDR2 as YSYEKL. This CDR3 has 16 residues. CDR3 sequence: CASSFMGSSYNSPLHF. CDR3 in DNA: TGCGCCAGCAGCTTTATGGGTAGCTCCTATAATTCACCCCTCCACTTT.

This sequence joins TRBV7-3 and TRBJ2-7; D is unresolved. This CDR3 region has 14 residues. CDR1 SGHTA and CDR2 FQGTGA come from the germline V gene. V lost 1 base and J 6 bases, leaving 13 bases between the germline ends. The chain's CDR3 is CASSLNRAVGEQYF. The CDR3 nucleotides are TGTGCCAGCAGCTTAAATCGGGCCGTAGGCGAGCAGTACTTC.

The genes are TRBV11-1 and TRBJ2-2, with a weak D call TRBD1 (5 bases). CDR1 and CDR2 (germline): SGHAT, FQDESV (reference sequence). V lost 5 bases, J lost 1 base, and 14 bases lay in between. This CDR3 is built from 16 residues. Here the CDR3 reads CASSLRWGRNTGELFF. In DNA form, the CDR3 reads TGTGCCAGCAGCCTACGATGGGGCAGGAACACCGGGGAGCTGTTTTTT.

V and J are TRBV7-9 and TRBJ1-2, with a tentative D call TRBD1 (5 bases). This CDR3 has 13 amino acids. CDR1 and CDR2 from the germline V gene are SEHNR and FQNEAQ (reference sequence). V was clipped by 7 bases and J by 6 bases, with 15 bases between them. CDR3 DNA: TGTGCCAGCACCCGGACGGGGGAAGATGGCTACACCTTC. It yields the protein CASTRTGEDGYTF.

This clonotype was detected many times. The V and J genes are TRBV25-1 and TRBJ1-2; 7 bases align to TRBD1. With 3 bases clipped from V and 7 bases from J, the junction kept 11 bases outside the gene matches. CDR1 and CDR2 from the germline V gene are MGHDK and SYGVNS. The CDR3 contains 15 residues. CDR3 amino acids: CASSDPGGAIGGYTF. CDR3 sequence (DNA): TGTGCCAGCAGTGACCCAGGGGGGGCGATTGGTGGCTACACCTTC.

This clonotype has a handful of counts. J is TRBJ1-3 and V is TRBV7-2; D is undetermined. Trimming took 10 bases from V and 5 from J, leaving 21 bases between them. Germline CDR1 SGHTA, CDR2 FQGNSA. This CDR3 region has 15 residues. The CDR3 sequence is CATADDSGRRNTIYF. CDR3 nucleotide sequence: TGTGCCACGGCGGACGATTCCGGACGGCGAAACACCATATATTTT.

In this sample, this clonotype turned up a few times. This rearrangement joins TRBV6-5 to TRBJ1-3, with D uncertain. V was cut by 7 bases and J by 0 bases, with 10 bases left in between. Germline assignment: CDR1 MNHEY and CDR2 SVGAGI. The CDR3 is 14 residues long. The CDR3 region has the DNA TGTGCCAGCATTAGGACGGTCTCTGGAAACACCATATATTTT. Encoded protein: CASIRTVSGNTIYF.

This clonotype was detected a few times. The V call is TRBV21-1, the J call TRBJ1-1; the table gives TRBD1 as D, unverified against the DNA. TRBV21-1 represents a pseudogene. CDR3 length: 16 amino acids. Here the CDR3 DNA reads TGTGCCAGCACCATCAGCCAGGACAGGTATCCGACTGAAGCTTTCTTT. Its protein product is CASTISQDRYPTEAFF.

The chain links TRBV3-1 to TRBJ2-5; 8 bases are a match to TRBD1. Losses at the gene ends were 7 bases for V and 5 bases for J; bases not matched to a gene: 6. The CDR3 totals 13 residues. The germline CDR1 and CDR2 sequences are LGHDT and YNNKEL (reference sequence). CDR3 amino acids: CASTNRGEETQYF. The CDR3 region has the DNA TGTGCCAGCACCAACAGGGGGGAGGAGACCCAGTACTTC.

This clonotype has more than one count but fewer than ten. The rearrangement joins TRBV11-2 to TRBJ1-2; D gene unclear. CDR1 is SGHAT and CDR2 is FQNNGV in the germline V gene. The CDR3 runs to 12 residues. V was clipped by 5 bases and J by 4 bases, with 8 bases between them. The CDR3 here is CASSKELYGYTF. In DNA form, the CDR3 reads TGTGCCAGCAGCAAGGAGCTCTATGGCTACACCTTC.

The table lists this clonotype with a few counts. V and J are TRBV7-9 and TRBJ2-2; 9 bases agree with TRBD1. The germline V gene encodes CDR1 SEHNR and CDR2 FQNEAQ (reference sequence). Trimming took 10 bases from V and 0 from J; bases not matched to a gene: 6. The CDR3 is made up of 15 amino acids. CDR3: CAITGGASNTGELFF. CDR3 DNA sequence: TGTGCCATTACAGGGGGCGCGTCGAACACCGGGGAGCTGTTTTTT.

V usage is TRBV5-1 and J usage is TRBJ2-1, with no clear D. V gave up 4 bases and J gave up 6 bases, with 17 bases separating them. The CDR3 contains 15 residues. Per germline, CDR1 SGHRS and CDR2 YFSETQ. As DNA, the CDR3 is TGCGCCAGCAGCACGTCAGCTGGGGTTATCAATGAGCAGTTCTTC. It codes for CASSTSAGVINEQFF. Variable domain in full (rest from reference TRBV5-1 and TRBJ2-1): KAGVTQTPRYLIKTRGQQVTLSCSPISGHRSVSWYQQTPGQGLQFLFEYFSETQRNKGNFPGRFSGRQFSNSRSEMNVSTLELGDSALYLCASSTSAGVINEQFFGPGTRLTVL.

In this sample, this clonotype turned up a few times. This chain connects TRBV7-2 to TRBJ1-5; 7 bases match TRBD1. The CDR3 sequence is 13 residues long. J gave up 6 bases and V 5 bases, and 4 bases lay outside the gene matches. Germline V gene sequence: CDR1 SGHTA, CDR2 FQGNSA. The CDR3 coding sequence is TGTGCCAGCAGCACAGACAGGGCTCAGCCCCAGCATTTT. Amino acids: CASSTDRAQPQHF.

This clonotype was counted between two and nine times. The chain employs TRBV5-1 and TRBJ2-3, with 9 bases matching TRBD1. CDR1 SGHRS and CDR2 YFSETQ come from the germline V gene. The CDR3 is 15 residues long. V shed 3 bases, J shed 2 bases, and the junction held 4 bases outside the gene matches. The CDR3 loop reads CASSSDRGYTDTQYF. In DNA form, the CDR3 reads TGCGCCAGCAGCTCGGACAGGGGATACACAGATACGCAGTATTTT.

This clonotype appeared a few times. The V gene is TRBV28, the J gene TRBJ1-5; TRBD1 matches at 7 bases. The V and J ends lost 10 bases and 6 bases, in that order; junction bases with no gene match: 6. In germline, CDR1 is MDHEN, CDR2 SYDVKM. The CDR3 consists of 12 residues. This CDR3 reads CAIKQGSQPQHF. The DNA for the CDR3 is TGTGCCATTAAACAGGGGAGTCAGCCCCAGCATTTT.

Ten or more counts support this clonotype. The chain carries TRBV5-1 and TRBJ2-7, with 7 bases that match TRBD1. The germline V gene has CDR1 SGHRS and CDR2 YFSETQ. This CDR3 has 14 residues. The ends lost 3 bases at V and 3 bases at J; junction bases unmatched: 6. The CDR3 sequence is CASSSTGILYEQYF. As DNA, the CDR3 is TGCGCCAGCAGCTCGACAGGGATTCTCTACGAGCAGTACTTC.

The rearrangement joins TRBV11-3 to TRBJ2-3, with D perhaps matching TRBD1 or TRBD2 (5 bases each). V was trimmed by 2 bases and J by 2 bases, leaving 11 bases between them. The CDR3 runs to 15 residues. Germline CDR1 reads SGHNT; CDR2 reads YENEEA. The CDR3 DNA reads TGTGCCAGCAGCTTACAAGGGACCGCCACAGATACGCAGTATTTT. Amino acids: CASSLQGTATDTQYF.

This clonotype has more than one count but fewer than ten. The V call is TRBV18, the J call TRBJ2-7, with D tentatively TRBD2 (6 bases). The CDR3 is made up of 16 amino acids. The germline V and J ends were trimmed by 2 bases and 1 base, with 15 bases remaining between them. Germline V gives CDR1 KGHSH, CDR2 LQKENI. The CDR3 coding sequence is TGTGCCAGCTCACCAGCGGGAAGTCTCCGGTCCTACGAGCAGTACTTC. Translated, it gives CASSPAGSLRSYEQYF.

In DNA, the CDR3 is TGTGCCAGCAGCTCTCGGGGACAGGCCCTGAACACTGAAGCTTTCTTT. Its protein product is CASSSRGQALNTEAFF. This chain joins TRBV11-2 and TRBJ1-1, with TRBD1 matching over 8 bases. Germline assignment: CDR1 SGHAT and CDR2 FQNNGV. J gave up 0 bases and V 4 bases, and 7 bases lay outside the gene matches. This CDR3 is 16 amino acids long.